The 14 T cell receptor beta chains reported below all come from one sample, sequenced in a study of shared clonotypes between healthy human individuals. Naive CD8 isolation took CD45RO-negative cells positively selected for CCR7 and excluded terminally differentiated effector memory CD45RA+ cells. Sequencing was performed with immunoSEQ multiplex PCR; in TCRdb, only in-frame clones are kept and a portion is missing. The sample lists under 2,000,000 clones; about 94% were seen once. Sequenced material: naive CD8+ T cells sorted from blood. These receptors all come from a man younger than 35 in good health.

V is TRBV10-1 and J is TRBJ2-1; D is possibly TRBD1 or TRBD2 (6 bases each). The CDR3 length is 16 residues. Trimming cost V 11 bases and J 4 bases, with 24 bases left between them. Germline V gives CDR1 WNHNN, CDR2 SYGVQD (reference sequence). The CDR3 sequence is CAGRMGGRGTYNEQFF. The DNA of the CDR3 is TGCGCCGGCCGAATGGGGGGCCGAGGTACATACAATGAGCAGTTCTTC.

This clone was seen once. The rearrangement joins TRBV28 to TRBJ1-4; TRBD1 is a possible D gene (5 bases). The germline V gene encodes CDR1 MDHEN and CDR2 SYDVKM. Trimming took off 4 bases at V and 8 bases at J, with 26 bases between the two ends. CDR3 size: 18 residues. For the CDR3, the DNA is TGTGCCAGCAGTTCCCTGGACATGGAAAGAGCACGAGGGGAAAAACTGTTTTTT. Translation: CASSSLDMERARGEKLFF.

Worth noting for this clone: The sample contains more than one DNA sequence encoding this CDR3. This chain uses TRBV30 with TRBJ2-1; D gene uncertain. Germline CDR1 and CDR2: GTSNPN and SVGIG (reference sequence). V gave up 2 bases and J gave up 0 bases, with 11 bases separating them. The CDR3 is 15 residues long. The CDR3: CAWSLDGSSYNEQFF. DNA for the CDR3: TGTGCCTGGAGTTTGGACGGCAGCTCCTACAATGAGCAGTTCTTC. Full variable domain (missing parts from reference TRBV30 and TRBJ2-1): SQTIHQWPATLVQPVGSPLSLECTVEGTSNPNLYWYRQAAGRGLQLLFYSVGIGQISSEVPQNLSASRPQDRQFILSSKKLLLSDSGFYLCAWSLDGSSYNEQFFGPGTRLTVL.

V gene TRBV9 combines with J gene TRBJ2-3; 13 positions match TRBD2. J gave up 4 bases and V 3 bases, and 14 bases lay outside the gene matches. Germline CDR1 is SGDLS and CDR2 is YYNGEE. This CDR3 is 19 amino acids long. CDR3 DNA: TGTGCCAGCAGCGCCCCTGGACTAGCGGGGGTCTTGCCTTCAGATACGCAGTATTTT. Its translation: CASSAPGLAGVLPSDTQYF.

The chain employs TRBV9 and TRBJ2-2; D is undetermined. Trimming removed 6 bases at V and 0 bases at J, with 9 bases between. Germline CDR1 reads SGDLS; CDR2 reads YYNGEE. The CDR3 has 14 residues. The CDR3 is CASTPSTNTGELFF. CDR3 sequence (DNA): TGTGCCAGCACCCCTAGTACGAACACCGGGGAGCTGTTTTTT. The variable domain in full, completed from reference TRBV9 and TRBJ2-2, reads DSGVTQTPKHLITATGQRVTLRCSPRSGDLSVYWYQQSLDQGLQFLIQYYNGEERAKGNILERFSAQQFPDLHSELNLSSLELGDSALYFCASTPSTNTGELFFGEGSRLTVL.

Worth noting for this clone: The sample contains more than one DNA sequence encoding this CDR3. V is TRBV14 and J is TRBJ2-7, with 9 bases lining up with TRBD1. V shed 4 bases and J 3 bases; nucleotides not matched to a gene: 4. CDR1 and CDR2 from the germline V gene are SGHDN and FVKESK. This CDR3 region has 14 residues. The CDR3 reads CASSPGQGLYEQYF. In DNA form, the CDR3 reads TGTGCCAGCAGCCCGGGACAGGGACTCTACGAGCAGTACTTC.

To note about this clone: Other DNA sequences from this sample encode an identical CDR3 as well. V and J are TRBV5-1 and TRBJ1-1; possible D gene TRBD1, 5 bases. CDR1 and CDR2 from the germline V gene are SGHRS and YFSETQ. This CDR3 is built from 14 residues. V lost 0 bases and J lost 1, with 7 bases in between. The CDR3 loop is CASSLVGGNTEAFF. CDR3 DNA sequence: TGCGCCAGCAGCTTGGTCGGGGGGAACACTGAAGCTTTCTTT.

V usage is TRBV5-1 and J usage is TRBJ2-3; 7 bases are a match to TRBD1. With V trimmed by 5 bases and J by 1 base, 4 bases remained unmatched. This CDR3 is 14 amino acids long. CDR1 and CDR2 from the germline V gene are SGHRS and YFSETQ. The CDR3 is CASRHRGGTDTQYF. The CDR3 bases are TGCGCCAGCAGACACAGGGGAGGCACAGATACGCAGTATTTT.

J is TRBJ1-1 and V is TRBV4-1; D not certain. Trimming shortened V by 1 base and J by 3 bases, and 9 bases separated the two germline ends. This CDR3 has 14 residues. Germline lookup yields CDR1 MGHRA and CDR2 YSYEKL. CDR3 region: CASSQAYEDTEAFF. CDR3 nucleotide sequence: TGCGCCAGCAGCCAAGCCTACGAGGACACTGAAGCTTTCTTT.

The rearrangement links TRBV5-5 to TRBJ2-3, with D perhaps matching TRBD2 (6 bases). Trimming pared 6 bases from V and 2 bases from J, leaving 19 bases between. CDR3 length: 16 amino acids. Germline CDR1 SGHKS, CDR2 YYEKEE (reference sequence). Written as DNA, the CDR3 is TGTGCCAGCACCCCCGGACCGGACTATCCCACAGATACGCAGTATTTT. Translating gives CASTPGPDYPTDTQYF.

The CDR3 DNA reads as TGTGCCAGCAGCCTGGAAACCGGGCGTCAAGAGACCCAGTACTTC. Protein sequence: CASSLETGRQETQYF. V gene TRBV5-4 combines with J gene TRBJ2-5; unclear D gene. The V end lost 4 bases, the J end lost 2 bases, and 15 bases lay between the germline ends. This CDR3 region has 15 residues. Germline CDR1 is SGHNT and CDR2 is YYREEE (reference sequence).

Concerning this clone itself: In the same sample, other DNA sequences code for this CDR3. The chain combines TRBV5-6 with TRBJ1-1, with D hard to call. V was cut by 2 bases and J by 0 bases, with 5 bases left in between. Germline V gene lookup returns CDR1 SGHDT and CDR2 YYEEEE. The CDR3 is 13 residues long. The CDR3, as DNA: TGTGCCAGCAGCTTCTCTGTGAACACTGAAGCTTTCTTT. This sequence encodes CASSFSVNTEAFF.

This clone was seen just once. DNA of the CDR3: TGTGCCAGCAGGGCGGGACAGGCGTTCTCCTACGAGCAGTACTTC. Residues: CASRAGQAFSYEQYF. This chain uses TRBV27 with TRBJ2-7; 8 bases align to TRBD1. The CDR3 loop spans 15 amino acids. After removal of 6 bases from V and 0 bases from J, the junction contained 7 bases not matched to a gene. Germline loops: CDR1 MNHEY, CDR2 SMNVEV (reference sequence).

V and J are TRBV5-4 and TRBJ1-1; tentatively, D is TRBD1 (5 bases). Trimming shortened V by 5 bases and J by 6 bases, and 20 bases separated the two germline ends. Germline assignment: CDR1 SGHNT and CDR2 YYREEE (reference sequence). This CDR3 comprises 15 residues. DNA for the CDR3: TGTGCCAGCAGGGAGATCGTCGGGGGTAGCGCTGAAGCTTTCTTT. Protein product: CASREIVGGSAEAFF. The complete variable domain, with remaining parts taken from reference TRBV5-4 and TRBJ1-1, reads ETGVTQSPTHLIKTRGQQVTLRCSSQSGHNTVSWYQQALGQGPQFIFQYYREEENGRGNFPPRFSGLQFPNYSSELNVNALELDDSALYLCASREIVGGSAEAFFGQGTRLTVV.